These 23 T cell receptor beta chains originate from one sample sequenced in a study of blood T cell repertoires in COVID-19 (dated by TCRdb to the early 2020s). Libraries were built with the immunoSEQ multiplex PCR assay. The clones in this table, taken by TCRdb from immuneACCESS, are in-frame only. Not every clone is retained; where verified, under half of the shortfall comes from an unresolved V gene, and the cause of the rest is unknown. The sample includes approximately 250,000 clones, with roughly nine tenths observed a single time. Clones ranked in the top ten supply 3.6% of the sample. Material for sequencing was peripheral blood. Receptor source: a man aged 18 to 35 with active or convalescent COVID-19.

This chain joins TRBV27 and TRBJ1-2, with D maybe TRBD1 (5 bases). Germline loops: CDR1 MNHEY, CDR2 SMNVEV (reference sequence). The V end was cut by 5 bases, the J end by 4 bases, with 17 bases between. The CDR3 covers 15 residues. The CDR3 spells CASSVRGGRGYGYTF. Here the CDR3 DNA reads TGTGCCAGCAGTGTAAGGGGAGGACGAGGCTATGGCTACACCTTC.

V usage is TRBV6-5 and J usage is TRBJ2-2; the D is unclear. Trimming pared 5 bases from V and 2 bases from J, leaving 9 bases between. The CDR3 spans 14 residues. Germline lookup yields CDR1 MNHEY and CDR2 SVGAGI. CDR3 bases: TGTGCCAGCAGTCGTACTTCCAACACCGGGGAGCTGTTTTTT. The encoded protein is CASSRTSNTGELFF.

This clone was detected many times. The rearrangement joins TRBV6-2 or TRBV6-3 to TRBJ2-7; D is perhaps TRBD2 (6 bases). The germline V gene encodes CDR1 MNHEY and CDR2 SVGEGT. There are 11 residues in the CDR3. V was shortened by 4 bases and J by 7 bases, with 8 bases between the two germline ends. The DNA of the CDR3 is TGTGCCAGCAGTTCCGGGACTGAGCAGTACTTC. The encoded protein is CASSSGTEQYF.

V gene TRBV7-2 combines with J gene TRBJ1-5; TRBD1 aligns across 8 bases. The CDR3 sequence is 14 residues long. The V gene end was trimmed by 5 bases and the J gene end by 7 bases; junction bases not matched to a gene: 7. Per the germline V gene, CDR1 is SGHTA and CDR2 is FQGNSA. In nucleotides, the CDR3 is TGTGCCAGCAGCGCACGGACAGGGCGGCAGCCCCAGCATTTT. It is translated as CASSARTGRQPQHF.

V and J are TRBV2 and TRBJ2-2, with 7 bases lining up with TRBD2. V lost 5 bases, J lost 1 base, and 4 bases stayed unmatched. The CDR3 is made up of 15 amino acids. Per germline, CDR1 SNHLY and CDR2 FYNNEI. Here the CDR3 reads CASSNAGENTGELFF. Here the CDR3 DNA reads TGTGCCAGCAGTAATGCGGGGGAGAACACCGGGGAGCTGTTTTTT. Together with reference TRBV2 and TRBJ2-2, the CDR3 gives the full variable domain: EPEVTQTPSHQVTQMGQEVILRCVPISNHLYFYWYRQILGQKVEFLVSFYNNEISEKSEIFDDQFSVERPDGSNFTLKIRSTKLEDSAMYFCASSNAGENTGELFFGEGSRLTVL.

The V gene is TRBV5-1, the J gene TRBJ2-3; no firm D call. Deletions cut 0 bases from V and 4 bases from J, with 9 bases between. Germline V gives CDR1 SGHRS, CDR2 YFSETQ. CDR3 size: 14 residues. The CDR3 nucleotides are TGCGCCAGCAGCTTGGATGCGGCCTCAGATACGCAGTATTTT. It is translated as CASSLDAASDTQYF.

The genes are TRBV5-1 and TRBJ2-1; TRBD1 matches 9 bases. The trim removed 5 bases at V and 8 bases at J, leaving 8 bases unmatched. This CDR3 spans 14 amino acids. Germline V gene lookup returns CDR1 SGHRS and CDR2 YFSETQ. Written as DNA, the CDR3 is TGCGCCAGCAGACCGGGACAGGGAGGTTATGAGCAGTTCTTC. This translates into CASRPGQGGYEQFF.

The chain recombines TRBV28 with TRBJ1-6, with 7 bases matching TRBD1. This CDR3 is 14 amino acids long. The V segment lost 3 bases and the J segment 10 bases; nucleotides outside the gene matches: 6. Germline CDR1 MDHEN, CDR2 SYDVKM. CDR3 bases: TGTGCCAGCAGTTTCGGCGGCAGGGGGTCACCCCTCCACTTT. Translating gives CASSFGGRGSPLHF.

J is TRBJ2-2 and V is TRBV29-1, with 9 bases identical to TRBD2. The V and J ends lost 1 base and 7 bases, in that order; junction bases with no gene match: 10. CDR3 length: 16 amino acids. CDR1 and CDR2 from the germline V gene are SQVTM and ANQGSEA. The DNA of the CDR3 is TGCAGCGTTGAAGGTTGGGAGACTAGCGGCGTCGGGGAGCTGTTTTTT. It translates to CSVEGWETSGVGELFF.

This clone was counted once. This chain joins TRBV28 and TRBJ1-5, with D possibly TRBD1 on 5 matching bases. Trimming shortened V by 5 bases and J by 4 bases, and 15 bases separated the two germline ends. This CDR3 is 15 amino acids long. Germline assignment: CDR1 MDHEN and CDR2 SYDVKM. The CDR3 region has the DNA TGTGCCAGCAGTCCTCCGGGACTCACGAATCAGCCCCAGCATTTT. Translation: CASSPPGLTNQPQHF.

CDR3 DNA: TGTGCCACCAGTGAAACAGGTTCCCACAATGAGCAGTTCTTC. It encodes CATSETGSHNEQFF. V and J are TRBV24-1 and TRBJ2-1; perhaps TRBD1 as D (5 bases). Trimming pared 4 bases from V and 5 bases from J, leaving 11 bases between. The CDR3 contains 14 residues. Germline values: CDR1 KGHDR, CDR2 SFDVKD.

CDR3 coding DNA: TGTGCCAGCAGCGATGAGGTAGGGGAAGATTGGAACACTGAAGCTTTCTTT. Protein: CASSDEVGEDWNTEAFF. The V gene is TRBV5-6, the J gene TRBJ1-1, with D possibly being TRBD1 (5 bases). V lost 4 bases and J lost 1, with 20 bases in between. CDR1 SGHDT and CDR2 YYEEEE come from the germline V gene. The CDR3 extends over 17 amino acids.

The chain couples TRBV5-6 to TRBJ1-1, with 7 bases fitting TRBD1. Germline V gives CDR1 SGHDT, CDR2 YYEEEE. V trimming: 2 bases; J trimming: 4 bases; junction bases outside the gene matches: 11. CDR3 size: 16 residues. For the CDR3, the DNA is TGTGCCAGCAGCTTTCAGGGGGTAATAAAGGTCACTGAAGCTTTCTTT. Translated, it gives CASSFQGVIKVTEAFF. The complete variable domain, with remaining parts taken from reference TRBV5-6 and TRBJ1-1, reads DAGVTQSPTHLIKTRGQQVTLRCSPKSGHDTVSWYQQALGQGPQFIFQYYEEEERQRGNFPDRFSGHQFPNYSSELNVNALLLGDSALYLCASSFQGVIKVTEAFFGQGTRLTVV.

The table lists this clone with a count of one. This sequence joins TRBV27 and TRBJ2-7; 8 bases match TRBD1. Trimming took 2 bases from V and 4 from J; bases not matched to a gene: 22. The CDR3 has 20 amino acids. Per germline, CDR1 MNHEY and CDR2 SMNVEV (reference sequence). Written as DNA, the CDR3 is TGTGCCAGCAGTTTAGCCGCCAGCAGCCTTGGACAGGGTGTAGGATACGAGCAGTACTTC. This codes for CASSLAASSLGQGVGYEQYF.

This chain uses TRBV12-3 or TRBV12-4 with TRBJ2-5, with D perhaps matching TRBD2 (6 bases). V dropped 8 bases and J dropped 5 bases, with 15 bases sitting between them. The CDR3 consists of 13 residues. CDR3 sequence: CASGRISGETQYF. CDR3 coding DNA: TGTGCCAGCGGACGTATAAGCGGGGAGACCCAGTACTTC.

The rearrangement uses TRBV7-8 and TRBJ2-6; D ambiguous. Trimming took 5 bases from V and 4 from J, leaving 9 bases between them. CDR3 size: 14 residues. The V gene's germline CDR1 is SGHVS and CDR2 FQNEAQ. CDR3 sequence (DNA): TGTGCCAGCAGCCCTGTGAGGGGGGCCAACGTCCTGACTTTC. This codes for CASSPVRGANVLTF.

Only a few counts were recorded for this clone. This chain connects TRBV29-1 to TRBJ1-1; no clear D. This CDR3 contains 13 residues. The germline V gene encodes CDR1 SQVTM and CDR2 ANQGSEA. V was clipped by 1 base and J by 5 bases, with 11 bases between them. In DNA, the CDR3 is TGCAGCGTTGAAGGAGGGTTGGGAACTGAAGCTTTCTTT. This encodes CSVEGGLGTEAFF.

The chain links TRBV28 to TRBJ1-2, with D perhaps TRBD1 (5 bases). Per the germline V gene, CDR1 is MDHEN and CDR2 is SYDVKM. V gave up 3 bases and J gave up 3 bases, with 8 bases separating them. The CDR3 contains 13 residues. CDR3 protein: CASSLSGYYGYTF. The CDR3 DNA follows: TGTGCCAGCAGTTTGTCAGGGTACTATGGCTACACCTTC.

The gene calls are TRBV11-2 and TRBJ1-1; D not certain. This CDR3 comprises 13 residues. Germline CDR1 is SGHAT and CDR2 is FQNNGV. Trimming removed 7 bases from V and 3 bases from J, with 12 bases in between. CDR3 in amino acids: CASNSKVDTEAFF. The CDR3 DNA sequence: TGTGCCAGCAACTCCAAAGTGGACACTGAAGCTTTCTTT.

The chain employs TRBV30 and TRBJ2-1; tentative D call: TRBD2 (6 bases). The CDR3 is 14 amino acids. V was trimmed by 3 bases and J by 10 bases, leaving 19 bases between them. The germline V gene encodes CDR1 GTSNPN and CDR2 SVGIG (reference sequence). In DNA, the CDR3 is TGTGCCTGGAGCTGGGACTCCAGGCAATTGGAGCAGTTCTTC. It specifies CAWSWDSRQLEQFF.

This clone came up once. This chain joins TRBV4-2 and TRBJ2-6, with 8 positions matching TRBD2. After removal of 0 bases from V and 4 bases from J, the junction contained 8 bases not matched to a gene. CDR1 is LGHNA and CDR2 is YNFKEQ in the germline V gene. The CDR3 extends over 18 amino acids. The CDR3 sequence: CASSQEPAGASGANVLTF. CDR3 in DNA: TGTGCCAGCAGCCAAGAACCAGCGGGAGCATCCGGGGCCAACGTCCTGACTTTC.

This chain uses TRBV19 with TRBJ2-7, with 7 bases lining up with TRBD1. Germline CDR1 and CDR2: LNHDA and SQIVND (reference sequence). Trimming at V came to 5 bases and at J to 6 bases, leaving 4 bases not matched to a gene. The CDR3 is 12 amino acids. The CDR3 here is CASSDEGAEQYF. In DNA form, the CDR3 reads TGTGCCAGTAGTGATGAGGGGGCCGAGCAGTACTTC.

The chain employs TRBV3-1 (or the pseudogene TRBV3-2) and TRBJ2-1; D not resolved. The V and J ends lost 4 bases and 5 bases respectively, with 15 bases between them. Germline V gene lookup returns CDR1 LGHDT and CDR2 YNNKEL (reference sequence). This CDR3 region has 15 residues. CDR3 in amino acids: CASSPPERGDNEQFF. For the CDR3, the DNA is TGTGCCAGCAGCCCCCCAGAGAGAGGCGACAATGAGCAGTTCTTC.